Listed below are T cell receptor beta chains from one sample, sequenced in a study of response to subunit inactivated influenza vaccine. Each CDR3 protein is one row after TCRdb ran MiXCR on the RT-PCR reads. The data hold about 650,000 distinct CDR3 sequences, with 11% to 15% observed a single time. The material was PBMCs from blood, obtained 14 to 15 days before vaccination. All receptors come from a man in his fifties or sixties who received an inactivated influenza vaccine. The CDR3 runs from the conserved cysteine through the conserved F or W. The order of the fields is V gene, clone size, D gene, J gene, CDR3 DNA, CDR3 protein. The D gene is left open where the match is weak. For some rows the clone size is stated as once, few or many, or as a class when expanded; others skip it.

>TRBV28|few|TRBD2|TRBJ2-5
TGTGCCAGCAGGAGCCCCAGGGGACTAGCGGGAGTAGAGACCCAGTACTTC
CASRSPRGLAGVETQYF
>TRBV12-3/TRBV12-4|.|.|TRBJ2-2
TGTGCCAGCAGTTTTATAGGGGGCGCCGGGGGCACCGGGGAGCTGTTTTTT
CASSFIGGAGGTGELFF
>TRBV7-6|few|.|TRBJ2-3
TGTGCCAGCAGCTTAGTGGGTAAGGGGGGCACAGATACGCAGTATTTT
CASSLVGKGGTDTQYF
>TRBV12-3/TRBV12-4|.|.|TRBJ1-1
TGTGCCAGCAGTCTAGACTTCAGGGGCGGTGGCACTGAAGCTTTCTTT
CASSLDFRGGGTEAFF
>TRBV4-1|.|.|TRBJ2-3
TGCGCCAGCAGCCAGGACAGAGTCATCACAGATACGCAGTATTTT
CASSQDRVITDTQYF
>TRBV6-2/TRBV6-3|.|TRBD1|TRBJ1-2
TGTGCCAGCAGTTACTTCGCGAGACAGGGAGGTGGCTACACCTTC
CASSYFARQGGGYTF
>TRBV29-1|.|TRBD2|TRBJ2-2
TGCAGCGTTGAACTGAGACTAGCGGGTAACACCGGGGAGCTGTTTTTT
CSVELRLAGNTGELFF
>TRBV7-8|few|TRBD2|TRBJ2-1
TGTGCCAGCAGCCCAAGGGTCAGCGGGAGGGCTAATGAGCAGTTCTTC
CASSPRVSGRANEQFF
>TRBV18|few|.|TRBJ1-2
TGTGCCAGCTCAACTTCGTCGGGAACAGACTTC
CASSTSSGTDF
>TRBV4-3|.|.|TRBJ1-4
TGCGCCAGCAGCCAATCCCAGGGGTTAACTAATGAAAAACTGTTTTTT
CASSQSQGLTNEKLFF
>TRBV5-1|few|.|TRBJ2-5
TGCGCCAGCAGCGAAGACAGGGGAGGGGGAGAGACCCAGTACTTC
CASSEDRGGGETQYF
>TRBV12-3/TRBV12-4|few|.|TRBJ2-1
TGTGCCAGCACGCCCGGGGTAGCCTCCTACAATGAGCAGTTCTTC
CASTPGVASYNEQFF
>TRBV20-1|.|TRBD2|TRBJ2-1
TGCAGTGCTAGTTCCGGGGGGAACAATGAGCAGTTCTTC
CSASSGGNNEQFF
>TRBV20-1|few|TRBD1|TRBJ2-5
TGCAGTGCTAGGGACCTAGGGGGCCGGGAGACCCAGTACTTC
CSARDLGGRETQYF
>TRBV29-1|many|TRBD1|TRBJ1-3
TGCAGCGTGACCAGGGACAGCTCTGGAAACACCATATATTTT
CSVTRDSSGNTIYF
>TRBV20-1|.|.|TRBJ2-3
TGCAGTGCTAGAGTCGGCGGGGCAGATACGCAGTATTTT
CSARVGGADTQYF
>TRBV13|.|.|TRBJ2-1
TGTGCCAGCGGGGCAGCCGTTTACAATGAGCAGTTCTTC
CASGAAVYNEQFF
>TRBV5-1|few|.|TRBJ2-3
TGCGCCAGCTGCCCCCTAGGCCGGGACGCGCAAACGCAGTATTTT
CASCPLGRDAQTQYF
>TRBV6-5|.|TRBD1|TRBJ2-7
TGTGCCAGCAGTTACCGGACAGGTCTACCCTACGAGCAGTACTTC
CASSYRTGLPYEQYF
>TRBV7-9|many|.|TRBJ1-2
TGTGCCAGCAGCCCAGAGTTGGGTGGCTACACCTTC
CASSPELGGYTF
>TRBV7-9|.|TRBD2|TRBJ2-1
TGTGCCAGCAGCTTAGTACCTAGCGGGGGGGCCTACAATGAGCAGTTCTTC
CASSLVPSGGAYNEQFF
>TRBV6-6|few|.|TRBJ1-1
TGTGCCAGCAGTTCTTACAGGGCTACTGAAGCTTTCTTT
CASSSYRATEAFF
>TRBV28|few|.|TRBJ2-2
TGTGCCAGCAGTATCGACAGCGAGAATAACGGGGAGCTGTTTTTT
CASSIDSENNGELFF
>TRBV2|few|TRBD1|TRBJ2-5
TGTGCCAGCAGTGAGGGGACAGGGCTTGAAGAGACCCAGTACTTC
CASSEGTGLEETQYF
>TRBV7-9|many|.|TRBJ1-1
TGTGCCAGCAGCTTAGGGCTGGCTGAAGCTTTCTTT
CASSLGLAEAFF
>TRBV20-1|.|TRBD1|TRBJ2-3
TGCAGTGCTGACAGGGTCGATACGCAGTATTTT
CSADRVDTQYF
>TRBV12-3/TRBV12-4|few|.|TRBJ2-7
TGTGCCAGCAGTTTTGAGGAGGGCGCCTACGAGCAGTACTTC
CASSFEEGAYEQYF